The 14 T cell receptor beta chains in this list originate from one sample, sequenced in a study of immune evolution from preneoplasia to lung adenocarcinoma. Generated by immunoSEQ multiplex PCR, the TCRdb table keeps only in-frame clones and is missing some. Found here are 11,000 to 15,000 clones, over 75% of them singletons; the top ten hold approximately 2.8%. Sequences were obtained from FFPE lung adenocarcinoma in situ tissue. The receptors were sampled from an older donor with lung adenocarcinoma.

The chain is built from TRBV5-1 and TRBJ2-2; a possible D gene is TRBD1 (5 bases). Trimming cost V 1 base and J 5 bases, with 9 bases left between them. CDR1 is SGHRS, CDR2 YFSETQ, per germline. The CDR3 extends over 14 amino acids. CDR3 sequence (DNA): TGCGCCAGCAGCTTGAATCAGGGAACCGGGGAGCTGTTTTTT. Translated, it gives CASSLNQGTGELFF. The whole variable domain, remainder taken from reference TRBV5-1 and TRBJ2-2, is KAGVTQTPRYLIKTRGQQVTLSCSPISGHRSVSWYQQTPGQGLQFLFEYFSETQRNKGNFPGRFSGRQFSNSRSEMNVSTLELGDSALYLCASSLNQGTGELFFGEGSRLTVL.

The chain carries TRBV6-1 and TRBJ2-7; D uncertain. The V end was cut by 4 bases, the J end by 3 bases, with 4 bases between. Germline values: CDR1 MNHNS, CDR2 SASEGT. The CDR3 is 11 residues long. The CDR3 DNA follows: TGTGCCAGCAGTGCCATCTACGAGCAGTACTTC. It yields the protein CASSAIYEQYF.

The chain is built from TRBV5-1 and TRBJ2-1; 13 positions agree with TRBD2. CDR1 is SGHRS and CDR2 is YFSETQ in the germline V gene. The V segment lost 3 bases and the J segment 9 bases; nucleotides outside the gene matches: 6. CDR3 length equals 15 residues. The CDR3: CASSSLAGGRGEQFF. The CDR3 nucleotides read TGCGCCAGCAGCTCACTAGCGGGAGGGCGGGGTGAGCAGTTCTTC.

The chain combines TRBV28 with TRBJ2-3; 10 nucleotides match TRBD2. V shed 5 bases, J shed 5 bases, and the junction held 7 bases outside the gene matches. Per the germline V gene, CDR1 is MDHEN and CDR2 is SYDVKM. The CDR3 is 15 amino acids. The CDR3 DNA reads TGTGCCAGCAGTAGCTACTCTAGCGGGGGAGATACGCAGTATTTT. It translates to CASSSYSSGGDTQYF.

This chain joins TRBV7-9 and TRBJ2-7; maybe TRBD1 (6 bases). There are 12 residues in the CDR3. V lost 5 bases, J lost 1 base, and 6 bases lay in between. Germline values: CDR1 SEHNR, CDR2 FQNEAQ (reference sequence). The CDR3 loop is CASSGQSYEQYF. The CDR3 DNA reads TGTGCCAGCAGCGGACAGTCCTACGAGCAGTACTTC.

A single count supports this clone. The chain is built from TRBV5-4 and TRBJ2-2, with 12 bases identical to TRBD2. The CDR3 extends over 15 amino acids. Germline V CDR1 and CDR2: SGHNT, YYREEE (reference sequence). V was pared by 5 bases and J by 6 bases, with 5 bases of the junction left unmatched. The DNA of the CDR3 is TGTGCCAGCAGTTCGACTAGCGGGAGTGCCGGGGAGCTGTTTTTT. Amino acids: CASSSTSGSAGELFF.

The chain employs TRBV6-5 and TRBJ2-1; tentatively, D is TRBD1 or TRBD2 (5 bases each). V lost 2 bases and J 5 bases, leaving 16 bases between the germline ends. The V gene's germline CDR1 is MNHEY and CDR2 SVGAGI. The CDR3 has 16 amino acids. CDR3 sequence reads: CASSYRGGAANNEQFF. CDR3 DNA sequence: TGTGCCAGCAGTTACCGTGGGGGAGCGGCTAACAATGAGCAGTTCTTC.

The genes are TRBV7-2 and TRBJ1-5; D is unresolved. CDR1 and CDR2 from the germline V gene are SGHTA and FQGNSA. The ends were cut back, 4 bases at V and 4 bases at J, with 17 bases in the middle. The CDR3 loop spans 16 amino acids. The CDR3 spells CASSSQEGGENQPQHF. CDR3 coding DNA: TGTGCCAGCAGCTCCCAGGAGGGCGGGGAAAATCAGCCCCAGCATTTT.

The chain joins TRBV23-1 to TRBJ2-3, with 10 positions matching TRBD2. TRBV23-1 counts as an open reading frame of uncertain function. This CDR3 contains 18 residues. V lost 1 base and J lost 2; bases outside the gene matches: 9. Here the CDR3 reads CASSQYLKAGGHTDTQYF. The CDR3 bases are TGCGCCAGCAGTCAATATTTAAAAGCGGGAGGGCACACAGATACGCAGTATTTT.

The chain combines TRBV30 with TRBJ1-2, with D unclear. This CDR3 spans 12 amino acids. Germline lookup yields CDR1 GTSNPN and CDR2 SVGIG (reference sequence). V was shortened by 3 bases and J by 4 bases, with 9 bases between the two germline ends. CDR3 sequence (DNA): TGTGCCTGGAGCCCGGGAGCCTATGGCTACACCTTC. It yields the protein CAWSPGAYGYTF.

The V call is TRBV11-3, the J call TRBJ1-1, with D hard to call. Germline-derived CDR1 and CDR2 are SGHNT and YENEEA. The CDR3 is 13 residues long. Trimming took off 0 bases at V and 6 bases at J, with 8 bases between the two ends. The CDR3 coding sequence is TGTGCCAGCAGCTTAGATCGGCGGTCTGAAGCTTTCTTT. Its protein product is CASSLDRRSEAFF.

The chain uses TRBV28 and TRBJ1-5, with a weak D call TRBD1 (6 bases). This CDR3 has 15 residues. CDR1 and CDR2 from the germline V gene are MDHEN and SYDVKM. Trimming stripped 3 bases from V and 3 bases from J, with 12 bases between. The CDR3 here is CASSLIQGANQPQHF. In DNA form, the CDR3 reads TGTGCCAGCAGTTTGATACAGGGCGCCAATCAGCCCCAGCATTTT.

The chain recombines TRBV11-1 with TRBJ2-2; D is possibly TRBD1 (5 bases). The V end lost 1 base, the J end lost 5 bases, and 14 bases lay between the germline ends. Germline loops: CDR1 SGHAT, CDR2 FQDESV (reference sequence). The CDR3 runs to 16 residues. CDR3 amino acids: CASSLEVAGWTGELFF. The CDR3 nucleotides are TGTGCCAGCAGCTTAGAGGTGGCAGGGTGGACCGGGGAGCTGTTTTTT.

This rearrangement joins TRBV6-6 to TRBJ1-1, with a weak D call TRBD1 (5 bases). CDR1 and CDR2 from the germline V gene are MNHNY and SVGAGI (reference sequence). The CDR3 covers 15 residues. The V end was cut by 8 bases, the J end by 4 bases, with 20 bases between. In DNA form, the CDR3 reads TGTGCCAGCTCCCCCAAGGGGAACTGGGGCACTGAAGCTTTCTTT. Translated: CASSPKGNWGTEAFF.